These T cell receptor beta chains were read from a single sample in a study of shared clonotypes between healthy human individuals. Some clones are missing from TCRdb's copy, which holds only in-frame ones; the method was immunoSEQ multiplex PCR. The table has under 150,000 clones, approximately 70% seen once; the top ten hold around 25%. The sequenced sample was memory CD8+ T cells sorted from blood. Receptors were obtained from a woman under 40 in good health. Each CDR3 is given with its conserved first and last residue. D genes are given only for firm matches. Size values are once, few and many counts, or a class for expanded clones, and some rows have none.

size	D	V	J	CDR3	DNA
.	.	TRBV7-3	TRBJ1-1	CASSRPQGVTEAFF	TGTGCCAGCAGCCGGCCACAGGGAGTCACTGAAGCTTTCTTT
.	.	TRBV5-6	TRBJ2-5	CASSLAIGKETQYF	TGTGCCAGCAGCTTGGCCATAGGGAAAGAGACCCAGTACTTC
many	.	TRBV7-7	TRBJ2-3	CASSLGYSNRPDTQYF	TGTGCCAGCAGCTTAGGGTACTCTAATCGACCAGATACGCAGTATTTT
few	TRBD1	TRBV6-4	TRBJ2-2	CASSDARDRGTGELFF	TGTGCCAGCAGTGACGCCCGGGACAGGGGCACCGGGGAGCTGTTTTTT
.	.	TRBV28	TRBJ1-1	CASVCVYSPRENCGSPEAFF	TGTGCCAGCGTGTGTGTTTATAGCCCGCGTGAGAACTGTGGAAGCCCTGAAGCTTTCTTT
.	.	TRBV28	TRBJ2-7	CASSMGQGLFEQYF	TGTGCCAGCTCAATGGGGCAGGGCCTTTTTGAGCAGTACTTC
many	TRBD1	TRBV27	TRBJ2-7	CASSLLTGEYVEQYF	TGTGCCAGCAGTTTACTGACAGGGGAGTACGTCGAGCAGTACTTC
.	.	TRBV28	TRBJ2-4	CASSFPLASVAKNIQYF	TGTGCCAGCAGTTTCCCGCTAGCGTCGGTAGCCAAAAACATTCAGTACTTC
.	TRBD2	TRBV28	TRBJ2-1	CASSFGGRDFYNEQFF	TGTGCCAGCAGTTTTGGCGGGAGGGACTTTTACAATGAGCAGTTCTTC
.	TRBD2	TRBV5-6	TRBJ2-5	CASSISSRDYVETQYF	TGTGCCAGCAGCATCTCGTCCCGGGACTATGTCGAGACCCAGTACTTC
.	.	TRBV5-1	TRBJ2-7	CASSFAGTEYEQYF	TGCGCCAGCAGCTTTGCCGGCACTGAGTACGAGCAGTACTTC
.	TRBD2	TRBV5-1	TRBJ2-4	CASSLAWEGKNIQYF	TGCGCCAGCAGCTTGGCCTGGGAGGGCAAAAACATTCAGTACTTC
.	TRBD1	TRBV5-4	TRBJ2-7	CASSNHRGIIHEQYF	TGTGCCAGCAGCAACCACAGGGGAATTATCCACGAGCAGTACTTC
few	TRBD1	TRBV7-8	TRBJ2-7	CASSAGQGPSYEQYF	TGTGCCAGCAGCGCAGGACAGGGGCCCTCCTACGAGCAGTACTTC
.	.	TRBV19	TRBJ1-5	CASTGQISNQPQHF	TGTGCCAGTACGGGGCAGATAAGCAATCAGCCCCAGCATTTT
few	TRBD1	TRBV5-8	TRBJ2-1	CASSPVEWDRASNEQFF	TGTGCCAGCAGCCCGGTTGAATGGGACAGGGCGTCCAATGAGCAGTTCTTC
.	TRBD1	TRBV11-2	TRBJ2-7	CASSSGTQHRGHPAYEQYF	TGTGCCAGCAGCTCCGGCACCCAACACAGGGGGCATCCCGCCTACGAGCAGTACTTC
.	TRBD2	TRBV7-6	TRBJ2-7	CASSLGGTSGGTYEQYF	TGTGCCAGCAGCTTGGGTGGGACTAGCGGGGGAACCTACGAGCAGTACTTC
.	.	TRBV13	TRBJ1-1	CASSLVFMNTEAFF	TGTGCCAGCAGCTTAGTGTTCATGAACACTGAAGCTTTCTTT
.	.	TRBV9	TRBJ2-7	CASSVAGNPDAEQYF	TGTGCCAGCAGCGTAGCTGGTAATCCGGACGCCGAGCAGTACTTC
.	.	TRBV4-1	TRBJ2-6	CASSQDSSGANVLTF	TGCGCCAGCAGCCAAGACAGTTCTGGGGCCAACGTCCTGACTTTC
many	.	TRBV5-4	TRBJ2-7	CASSLAPDFFGSYEQYF	TGTGCCAGCAGCTTGGCACCAGATTTCTTCGGCTCCTACGAGCAGTACTTC
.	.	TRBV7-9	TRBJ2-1	CASSASRRTHNEQFF	TGTGCCAGCAGCGCCTCTAGGCGGACCCACAATGAGCAGTTCTTC
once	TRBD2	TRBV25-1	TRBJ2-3	CASSDQKREGRNTQYF	TGTGCCAGCAGTGATCAGAAGCGGGAGGGCCGAAATACGCAGTATTTT
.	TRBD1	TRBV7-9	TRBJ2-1	CASSLYSRGQGEQFF	TGTGCCAGCAGCTTATATAGTAGGGGGCAGGGTGAGCAGTTCTTC
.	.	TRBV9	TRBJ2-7	CASSVVPGAPSYEQYF	TGTGCCAGCAGCGTAGTCCCCGGGGCCCCCTCCTACGAGCAGTACTTC
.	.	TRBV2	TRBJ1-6	CASKESIRYNSPLHF	TGTGCCAGTAAAGAGAGTATTCGTTATAATTCACCCCTCCACTTT